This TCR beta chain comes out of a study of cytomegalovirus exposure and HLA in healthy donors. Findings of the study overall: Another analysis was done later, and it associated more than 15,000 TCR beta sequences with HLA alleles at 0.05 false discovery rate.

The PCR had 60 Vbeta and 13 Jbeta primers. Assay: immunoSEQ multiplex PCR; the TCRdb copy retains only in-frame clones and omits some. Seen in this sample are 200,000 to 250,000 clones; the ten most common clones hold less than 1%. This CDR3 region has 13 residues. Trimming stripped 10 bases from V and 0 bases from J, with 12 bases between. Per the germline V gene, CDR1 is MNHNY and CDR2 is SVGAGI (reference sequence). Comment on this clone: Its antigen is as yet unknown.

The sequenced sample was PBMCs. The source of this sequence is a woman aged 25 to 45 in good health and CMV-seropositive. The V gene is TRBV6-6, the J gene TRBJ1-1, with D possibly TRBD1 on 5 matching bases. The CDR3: CAISTGVNTEAFF. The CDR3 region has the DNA TGTGCCATCTCTACGGGGGTGAACACTGAAGCTTTCTTT.